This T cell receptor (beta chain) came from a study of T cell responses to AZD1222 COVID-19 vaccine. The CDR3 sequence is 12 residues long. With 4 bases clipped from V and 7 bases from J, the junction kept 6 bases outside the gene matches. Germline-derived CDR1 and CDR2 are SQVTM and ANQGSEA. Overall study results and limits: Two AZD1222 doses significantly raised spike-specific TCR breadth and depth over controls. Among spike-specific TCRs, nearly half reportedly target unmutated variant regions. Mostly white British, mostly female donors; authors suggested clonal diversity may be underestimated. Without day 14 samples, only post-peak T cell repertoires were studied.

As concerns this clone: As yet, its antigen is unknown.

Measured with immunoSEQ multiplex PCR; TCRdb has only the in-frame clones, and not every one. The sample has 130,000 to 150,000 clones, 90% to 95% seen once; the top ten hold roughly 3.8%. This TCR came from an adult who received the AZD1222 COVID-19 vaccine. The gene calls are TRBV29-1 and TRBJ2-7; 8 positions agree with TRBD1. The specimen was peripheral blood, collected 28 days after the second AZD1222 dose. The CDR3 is CSVAGQAVEQYF. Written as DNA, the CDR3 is TGCAGCGTTGCGGGACAGGCCGTTGAGCAGTACTTC.